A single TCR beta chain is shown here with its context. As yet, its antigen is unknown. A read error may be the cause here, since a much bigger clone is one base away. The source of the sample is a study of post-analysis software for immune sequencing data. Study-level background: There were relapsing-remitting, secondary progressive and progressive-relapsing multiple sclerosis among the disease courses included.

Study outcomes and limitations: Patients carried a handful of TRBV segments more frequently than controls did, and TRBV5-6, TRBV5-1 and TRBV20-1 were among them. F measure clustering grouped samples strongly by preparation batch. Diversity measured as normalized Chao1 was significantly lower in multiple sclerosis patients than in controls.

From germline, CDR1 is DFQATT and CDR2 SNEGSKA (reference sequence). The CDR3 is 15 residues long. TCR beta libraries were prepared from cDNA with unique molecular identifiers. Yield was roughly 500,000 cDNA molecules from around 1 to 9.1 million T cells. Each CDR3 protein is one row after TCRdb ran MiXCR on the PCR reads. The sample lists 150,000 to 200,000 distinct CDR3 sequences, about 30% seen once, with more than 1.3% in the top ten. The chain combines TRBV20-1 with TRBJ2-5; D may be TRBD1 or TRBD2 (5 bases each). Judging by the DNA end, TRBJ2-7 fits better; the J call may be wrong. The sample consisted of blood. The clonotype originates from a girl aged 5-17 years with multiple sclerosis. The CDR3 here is CSTRGTGGGSYEQYF. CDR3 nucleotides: TGCAGTACTAGAGGAACAGGAGGCGGCTCCTACGAGCAGTACTTC.